The source of this T cell receptor (beta chain) is a study of T cell responses to AZD1222 COVID-19 vaccine. General study findings and limits: Spike-wide vaccine-associated CD4 TCRs dominated at 160-218 and 743-854. Only six or seven AZD1222 recipients tested seropositive at baseline. Reportedly, close to half of spike-specific TCRs are directed against unmutated variant regions.

Pooling covered second doses at about 4 or about 12 weeks. To note about this clone: Its antigen is undetermined.

TCRdb keeps only in-frame clones here, not all; method: immunoSEQ multiplex PCR. The sample contains some 110,000 clones, about 86% of which appear only once. Germline V gene data show CDR1 as SGHTA and CDR2 as FQGNSA. The CDR3 spans 14 residues. The V end was cut by 5 bases, the J end by 1 base, with 11 bases between. The TCR comes from an adult who received the AZD1222 COVID-19 vaccine. This material consisted of peripheral blood, taken 28 days after the second AZD1222 dose. The chain uses TRBV7-2 and TRBJ1-1; unclear D gene. The CDR3 sequence: CASSPAGWNTEAFF. The CDR3 DNA follows: TGTGCCAGCAGCCCCGCCGGCTGGAACACTGAAGCTTTCTTT. Supplemented by reference TRBV7-2 and TRBJ1-1, the full variable domain reads GAGVSQSPSNKVTEKGKDVELRCDPISGHTALYWYRQSLGQGLEFLIYFQGNSAPDKSGLPSDRFSAERTGGSVSTLTIQRTQQEDSAVYLCASSPAGWNTEAFFGQGTRLTVV.